These 7 T cell receptor beta chains came from one sample sequenced in a study of blood T cell repertoires in COVID-19. TCRdb keeps only in-frame clones here, not all; method: immunoSEQ multiplex PCR. The sample lists some 300,000 clones; over 85% were seen once. Specimen: PBMCs or T cells enriched from blood (not recorded which). These receptors all stem from a woman aged 45-65 years who had been exposed to COVID-19.

The rearrangement uses TRBV6-2 or TRBV6-3 and TRBJ1-5; unclear D gene. The V and J ends lost 0 bases and 9 bases respectively, with 9 bases between them. CDR1 and CDR2 from the germline V gene are MNHEY and SVGEGT. This CDR3 has 13 residues. The CDR3 region has the DNA TGTGCCAGCAGTTACTCACCCCGGGGGCCCCAGCATTTT. Encoded protein: CASSYSPRGPQHF.

The V gene is TRBV29-1, the J gene TRBJ2-1; the match to TRBD2 covers 7 bases. The CDR3 totals 12 residues. CDR1 is SQVTM and CDR2 is ANQGSEA in the germline V gene. J lost 7 bases, V lost 7 bases, and 7 bases had no gene match. The CDR3 DNA is TGCAGCGCCCAACGGGGGGTTAATGAGCAGTTCTTC. Translated, it gives CSAQRGVNEQFF.

This rearrangement joins TRBV4-1 to TRBJ1-5; D is undetermined. Germline-derived CDR1 and CDR2 are MGHRA and YSYEKL. Trimming took 2 bases from V and 0 from J, leaving 17 bases between them. The CDR3 spans 18 residues. As DNA, the CDR3 is TGCGCCAGCAGCCAACACCCGTTCGAAGCTAATAGCAATCAGCCCCAGCATTTT. This translates into CASSQHPFEANSNQPQHF.

The CDR3 DNA follows: TGTGCCAGCAGCGTAGGAGAGGGGGCGCTGGGAAACATTCAGTACTTC. This gives the protein CASSVGEGALGNIQYF. The J gene is TRBJ2-4, the V gene TRBV9; TRBD1 aligns across 7 bases. The CDR3 covers 16 residues. V shed 0 bases and J 6 bases; nucleotides not matched to a gene: 9. Germline CDR1 is SGDLS and CDR2 is YYNGEE. The variable domain in full, completed from reference TRBV9 and TRBJ2-4, reads DSGVTQTPKHLITATGQRVTLRCSPRSGDLSVYWYQQSLDQGLQFLIQYYNGEERAKGNILERFSAQQFPDLHSELNLSSLELGDSALYFCASSVGEGALGNIQYFGAGTRLSVL.

The chain recombines TRBV5-4 with TRBJ2-3; 9 nucleotides match TRBD1. The germline V gene encodes CDR1 SGHNT and CDR2 YYREEE (reference sequence). The CDR3 has 14 residues. Trimming took 4 bases from V and 4 from J; bases not matched to a gene: 4. The CDR3 nucleotides read TGTGCCAGCAGCAGGGACAGGGAACCAGATACGCAGTATTTT. It encodes CASSRDREPDTQYF. Full variable domain (rest looked up from reference TRBV5-4 and TRBJ2-3): ETGVTQSPTHLIKTRGQQVTLRCSSQSGHNTVSWYQQALGQGPQFIFQYYREEENGRGNFPPRFSGLQFPNYSSELNVNALELDDSALYLCASSRDREPDTQYFGPGTRLTVL.

The genes are TRBV27 and TRBJ1-2; TRBD1 aligns across 7 bases. Trimming cost V 5 bases and J 2 bases; bases outside gene matches: 11. The CDR3 is 16 residues long. Germline assignment: CDR1 MNHEY and CDR2 SMNVEV (reference sequence). The DNA of the CDR3 is TGTGCCAGCAGTCTCCACCTCGCGACAGGGAACTATGGCTACACCTTC. This encodes CASSLHLATGNYGYTF.

The V call is TRBV12-3 or TRBV12-4, the J call TRBJ2-3; TRBD1 matches 7 bases. The CDR3 has 13 amino acids. V trimming: 8 bases; J trimming: 5 bases; junction bases outside the gene matches: 7. As DNA, the CDR3 is TGTGCCAGCTGCAGGGGGTTGGGAGATACGCAGTATTTT. It specifies CASCRGLGDTQYF.